These 3 T cell receptor beta chains originate from one sample sequenced in a study of blood T cells in healthy people across ages. Through a sample-barcoded 5' primer and a J-beta primer mix, a second PCR was run for about 7 to 12 cycles. TCRdb ran MiXCR on the 5' RACE reads and lists one entry per CDR3 protein. The sample has approximately 1.5 million distinct CDR3 sequences, about 31% seen once. The sample was blood. These receptors were taken from a woman aged 25-40 years in good health.

This clonotype was seen a handful of times. The chain combines TRBV20-1 with TRBJ2-7; a possible D gene is TRBD2 (7 bases). The CDR3 consists of 15 residues. Trimming shortened V by 1 base and J by 1 base, and 14 bases separated the two germline ends. Germline CDR1 and CDR2: DFQATT and SNEGSKA (reference sequence). The CDR3 sequence: CSARGAGALSYEQYF. The CDR3 DNA sequence: TGCAGTGCTAGAGGGGCGGGGGCCCTATCCTACGAGCAGTACTTC.

The genes are TRBV7-9 and TRBJ1-5; D ambiguous. This CDR3 has 15 residues. V was cut by 1 base and J by 6 bases, with 13 bases left in between. The germline V gene has CDR1 SEHNR and CDR2 FQNEAQ (reference sequence). In DNA, the CDR3 is TGTGCCAGCAGCTTAGGATCGGTGTTTGGTCAGCCCCAGCATTTT. Translated, it gives CASSLGSVFGQPQHF.

A word on this clonotype: The junction departs from the called germline gene at one end, perhaps through a read error. The V and J genes are TRBV7-9 and TRBJ2-1, with 16 bases matching TRBD2. Germline V lookup: CDR1 SEHNR, CDR2 FQNEAQ (reference sequence). CDR3 length equals 17 residues. The CDR3 here is CANSLGTSGRANNEQFF. CDR3 DNA: TGTGCCAACAGCTTAGGGACTAGCGGGAGGGCGAACAATGAGCAGTTCTTC. The full variable domain, rest sourced from reference TRBV7-9 and TRBJ2-1, is DTGVSQNPRHKITKRGQNVTFRCDPISEHNRLYWYRQTLGQGPEFLTYFQNEAQLEKSRLLSDRFSAERPKGSFSTLEIQRTEQGDSAMYLCANSLGTSGRANNEQFFGPGTRLTVL.